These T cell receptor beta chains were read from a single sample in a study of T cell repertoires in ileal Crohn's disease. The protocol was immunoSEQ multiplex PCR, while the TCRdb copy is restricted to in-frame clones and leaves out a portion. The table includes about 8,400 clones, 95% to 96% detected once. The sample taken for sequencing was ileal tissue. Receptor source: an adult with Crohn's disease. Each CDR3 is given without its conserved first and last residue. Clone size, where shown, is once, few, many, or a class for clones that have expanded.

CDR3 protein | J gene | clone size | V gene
ASSSTDRAAVKGNSPLH | TRBJ1-6 | . | TRBV18
ASSPRQGETQY | TRBJ2-5 | . | TRBV11-3
ASSDRGNQPQH | TRBJ1-5 | . | TRBV6-1
ASSPLGVTGNTIY | TRBJ1-3 | . | TRBV10-2
ASSPSAGRVWANVLT | TRBJ2-6 | . | TRBV7-9
ATYPSGSWPYGYT | TRBJ1-2 | once | TRBV5-4
ASSQGNYGYT | TRBJ1-2 | . | TRBV25-1
ASSLQGLAGTTDTQY | TRBJ2-3 | . | TRBV7-2
ASSVKGAQY | TRBJ2-5 | . | TRBV25-1
ASRNAGGGMSEQY | TRBJ2-7 | . | TRBV6-5
ASSRAPPAGDLTGELF | TRBJ2-2 | . | TRBV7-2
AWSVRGYEQF | TRBJ2-1 | . | TRBV30
ASRRQGSDYGYT | TRBJ1-2 | . | TRBV4-1
ASSIGRGRATGELF | TRBJ2-2 | . | TRBV19
ASSHDREETQY | TRBJ2-5 | once | TRBV5-4
ATQRDRAAETQY | TRBJ2-5 | . | TRBV2
ASSIGGRETQY | TRBJ2-5 | . | TRBV19
ASSEGHRGGYT | TRBJ1-2 | . | TRBV6-5
AWGGQPNTEAF | TRBJ1-1 | . | TRBV30
ASSLGTGSGTGELF | TRBJ2-2 | . | TRBV5-1
ASSIDLRGVTDTQY | TRBJ2-3 | . | TRBV19
ASSPQPGQRNGYT | TRBJ1-2 | . | TRBV6-5
ASSSRDRVLQPQH | TRBJ1-5 | . | TRBV28
ASTNQGQTEKLF | TRBJ1-4 | . | TRBV5-5
ASSYRPGTSGGSTDTQY | TRBJ2-3 | . | TRBV7-2
ASKTGWVNTEAF | TRBJ1-1 | . | TRBV2
ASSLGVGTGRGTEAF | TRBJ1-1 | . | TRBV5-1
ATLGSEQF | TRBJ2-1 | . | TRBV7-9
ASSLALAGTDTQY | TRBJ2-3 | . | TRBV6-6